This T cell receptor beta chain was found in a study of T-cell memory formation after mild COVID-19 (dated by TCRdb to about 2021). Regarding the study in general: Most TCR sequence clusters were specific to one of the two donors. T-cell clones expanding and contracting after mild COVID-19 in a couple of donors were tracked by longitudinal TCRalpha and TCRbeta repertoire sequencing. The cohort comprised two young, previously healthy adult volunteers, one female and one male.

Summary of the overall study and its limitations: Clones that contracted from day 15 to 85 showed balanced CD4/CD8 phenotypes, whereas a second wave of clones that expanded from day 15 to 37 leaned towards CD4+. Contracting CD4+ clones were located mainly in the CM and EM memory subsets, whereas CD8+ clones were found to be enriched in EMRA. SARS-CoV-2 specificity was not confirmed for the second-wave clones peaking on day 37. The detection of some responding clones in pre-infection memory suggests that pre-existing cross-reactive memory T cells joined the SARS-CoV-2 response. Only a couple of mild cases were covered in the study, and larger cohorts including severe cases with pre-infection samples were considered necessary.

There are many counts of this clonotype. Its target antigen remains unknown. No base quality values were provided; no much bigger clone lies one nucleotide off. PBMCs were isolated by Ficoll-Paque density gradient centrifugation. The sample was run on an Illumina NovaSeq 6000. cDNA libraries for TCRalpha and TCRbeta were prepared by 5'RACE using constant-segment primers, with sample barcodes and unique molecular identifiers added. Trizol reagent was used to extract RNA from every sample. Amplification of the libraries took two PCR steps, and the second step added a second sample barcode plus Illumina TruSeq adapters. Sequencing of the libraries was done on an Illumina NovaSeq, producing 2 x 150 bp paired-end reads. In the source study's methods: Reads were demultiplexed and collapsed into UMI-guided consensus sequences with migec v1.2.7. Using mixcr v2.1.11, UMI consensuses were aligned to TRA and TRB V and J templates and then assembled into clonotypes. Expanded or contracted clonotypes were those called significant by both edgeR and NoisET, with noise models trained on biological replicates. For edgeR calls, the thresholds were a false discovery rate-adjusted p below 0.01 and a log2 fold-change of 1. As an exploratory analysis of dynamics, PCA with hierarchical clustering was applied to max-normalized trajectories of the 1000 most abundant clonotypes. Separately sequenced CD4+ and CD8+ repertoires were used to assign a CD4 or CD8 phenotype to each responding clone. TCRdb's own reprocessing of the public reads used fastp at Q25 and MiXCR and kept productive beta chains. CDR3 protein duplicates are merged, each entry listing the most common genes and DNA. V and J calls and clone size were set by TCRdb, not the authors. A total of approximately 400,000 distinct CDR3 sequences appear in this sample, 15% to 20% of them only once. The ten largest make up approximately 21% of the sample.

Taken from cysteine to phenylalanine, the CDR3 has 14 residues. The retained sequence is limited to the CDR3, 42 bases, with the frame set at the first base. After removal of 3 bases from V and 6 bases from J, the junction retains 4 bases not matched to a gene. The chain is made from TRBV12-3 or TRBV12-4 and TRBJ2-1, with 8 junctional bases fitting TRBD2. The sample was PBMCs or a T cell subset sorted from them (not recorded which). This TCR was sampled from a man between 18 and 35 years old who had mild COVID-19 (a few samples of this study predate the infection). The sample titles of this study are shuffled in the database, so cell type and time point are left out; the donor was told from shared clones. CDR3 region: CASSFGLAGNEQFF. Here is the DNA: TGTGCCAGCAGTTTCGGGCTAGCGGGCAATGAGCAGTTCTTC.